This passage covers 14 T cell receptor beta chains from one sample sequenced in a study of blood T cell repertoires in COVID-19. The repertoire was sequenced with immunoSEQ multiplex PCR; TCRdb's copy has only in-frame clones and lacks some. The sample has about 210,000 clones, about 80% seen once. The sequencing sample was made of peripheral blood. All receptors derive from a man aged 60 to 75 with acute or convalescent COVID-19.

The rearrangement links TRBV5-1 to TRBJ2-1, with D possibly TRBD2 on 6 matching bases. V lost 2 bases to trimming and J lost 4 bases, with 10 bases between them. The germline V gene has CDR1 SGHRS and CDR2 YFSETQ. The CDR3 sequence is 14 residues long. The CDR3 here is CASSLGREYNEQFF. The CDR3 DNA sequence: TGCGCCAGCAGCTTAGGACGGGAGTACAATGAGCAGTTCTTC.

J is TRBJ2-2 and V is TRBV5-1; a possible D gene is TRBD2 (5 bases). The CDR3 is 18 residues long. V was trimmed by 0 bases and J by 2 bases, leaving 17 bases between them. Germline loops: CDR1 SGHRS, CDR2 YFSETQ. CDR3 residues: CASSLEGVYQANTGELFF. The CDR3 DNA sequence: TGCGCCAGCAGCTTGGAGGGAGTCTACCAGGCTAACACCGGGGAGCTGTTTTTT.

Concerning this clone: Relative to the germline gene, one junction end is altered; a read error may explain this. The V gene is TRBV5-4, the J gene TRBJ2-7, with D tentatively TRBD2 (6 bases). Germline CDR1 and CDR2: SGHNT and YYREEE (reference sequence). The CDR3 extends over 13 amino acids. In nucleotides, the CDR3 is TGCTCAATGCGGGCTAGCGACTCCTACGAGCAGTACTTC. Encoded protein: CSMRASDSYEQYF.

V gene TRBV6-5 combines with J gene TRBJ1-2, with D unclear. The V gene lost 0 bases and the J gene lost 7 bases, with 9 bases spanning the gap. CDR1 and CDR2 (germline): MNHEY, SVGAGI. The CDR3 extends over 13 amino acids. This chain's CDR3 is CASSYSSGGGYTF. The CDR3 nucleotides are TGTGCCAGCAGTTACTCTTCAGGTGGTGGCTACACCTTC.

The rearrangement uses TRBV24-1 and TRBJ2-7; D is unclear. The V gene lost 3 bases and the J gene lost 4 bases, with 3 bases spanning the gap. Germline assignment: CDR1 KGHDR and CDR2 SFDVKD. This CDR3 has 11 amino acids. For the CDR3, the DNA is TGTGCCACCAGTGATGAGTACGAGCAGTACTTC. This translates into CATSDEYEQYF.

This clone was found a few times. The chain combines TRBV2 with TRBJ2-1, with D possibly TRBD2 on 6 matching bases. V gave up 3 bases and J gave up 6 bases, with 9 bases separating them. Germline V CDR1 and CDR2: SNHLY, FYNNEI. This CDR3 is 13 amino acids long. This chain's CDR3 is CASSDRDFNEQFF. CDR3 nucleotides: TGTGCCAGCAGTGATCGGGACTTCAATGAGCAGTTCTTC.

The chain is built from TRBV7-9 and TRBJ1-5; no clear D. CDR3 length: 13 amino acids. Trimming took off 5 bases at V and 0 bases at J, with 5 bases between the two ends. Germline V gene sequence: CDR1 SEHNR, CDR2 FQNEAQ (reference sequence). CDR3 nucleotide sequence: TGTGCCAGCAGCCGCGATAGCAATCAGCCCCAGCATTTT. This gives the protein CASSRDSNQPQHF.

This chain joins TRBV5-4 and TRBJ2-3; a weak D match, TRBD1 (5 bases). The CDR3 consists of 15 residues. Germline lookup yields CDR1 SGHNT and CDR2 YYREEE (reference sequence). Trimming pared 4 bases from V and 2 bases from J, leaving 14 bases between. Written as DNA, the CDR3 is TGTGCCAGCAGCATCCGGCAGGGCTTCACAGATACGCAGTATTTT. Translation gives CASSIRQGFTDTQYF.

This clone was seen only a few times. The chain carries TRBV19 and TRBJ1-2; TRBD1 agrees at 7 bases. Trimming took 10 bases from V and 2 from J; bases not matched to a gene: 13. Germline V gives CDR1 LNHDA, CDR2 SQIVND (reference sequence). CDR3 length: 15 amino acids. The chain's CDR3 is CATQEGAERNYGYTF. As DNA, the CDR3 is TGTGCCACCCAGGAGGGGGCCGAGAGAAACTATGGCTACACCTTC.

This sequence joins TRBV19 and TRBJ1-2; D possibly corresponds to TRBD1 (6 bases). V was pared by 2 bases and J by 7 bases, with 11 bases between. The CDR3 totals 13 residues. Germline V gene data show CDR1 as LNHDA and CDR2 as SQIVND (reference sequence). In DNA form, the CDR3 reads TGTGCCAGTAGTATATCACAGGGTGGTGGCTACACCTTC. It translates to CASSISQGGGYTF. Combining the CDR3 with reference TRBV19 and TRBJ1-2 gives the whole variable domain DGGITQSPKYLFRKEGQNVTLSCEQNLNHDAMYWYRQDPGQGLRLIYYSQIVNDFQKGDIAEGYSVSREKKESFPLTVTSAQKNPTAFYLCASSISQGGGYTFGSGTRLTVV.

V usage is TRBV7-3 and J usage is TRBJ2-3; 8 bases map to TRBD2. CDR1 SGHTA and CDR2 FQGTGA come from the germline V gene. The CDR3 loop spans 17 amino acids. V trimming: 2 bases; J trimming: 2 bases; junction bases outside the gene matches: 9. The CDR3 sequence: CASSLGGSGRLTDTQYF. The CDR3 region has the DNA TGTGCCAGCAGCTTAGGTGGCAGCGGGAGACTCACAGATACGCAGTATTTT.

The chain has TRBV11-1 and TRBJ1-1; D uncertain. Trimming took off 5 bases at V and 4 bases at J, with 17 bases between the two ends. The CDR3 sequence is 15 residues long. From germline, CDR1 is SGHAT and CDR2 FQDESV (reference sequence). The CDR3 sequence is CASSRTQGRITEAFF. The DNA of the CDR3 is TGTGCCAGCAGCCGGACCCAAGGGAGGATCACTGAAGCTTTCTTT.

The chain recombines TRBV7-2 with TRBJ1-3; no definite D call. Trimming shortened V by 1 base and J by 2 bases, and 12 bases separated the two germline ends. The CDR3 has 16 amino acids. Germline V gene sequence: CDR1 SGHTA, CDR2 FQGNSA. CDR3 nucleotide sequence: TGTGCCAGCAGCTTAGTGCCGCCCAGGACTGGAAACACCATATATTTT. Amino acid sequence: CASSLVPPRTGNTIYF.

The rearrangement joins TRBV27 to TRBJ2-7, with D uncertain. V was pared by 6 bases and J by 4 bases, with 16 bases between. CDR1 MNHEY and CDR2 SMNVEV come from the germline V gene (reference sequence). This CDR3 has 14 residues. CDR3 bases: TGTGCCAGCAGGATGACATTACCCCCTTACGAGCAGTACTTC. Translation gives CASRMTLPPYEQYF.